The rows below give T cell receptor beta chains drawn from one sample of a study of blood T cell repertoires in COVID-19. The method was immunoSEQ multiplex PCR; TCRdb's version includes in-frame clones alone and lacks a portion of them. The sample lists around 77,000 clones, under 90% occurring once. Sequenced material: peripheral blood. These receptors originate from a man between 65 and 85 years old with active or convalescent COVID-19. Each CDR3 is given with its conserved first and last residue. Fields, in order: CDR3 DNA, CDR3 protein, J gene, clone size, D gene, V gene. A D gene is named only where the DNA matches it firmly. For some rows the clone size is stated as once, few or many, or as a class when expanded; others skip it.

DNA: TGTGCCAGCTCAACCCTGGACAGGGACCAGCCCCAGCATTTT
CDR3: CASSTLDRDQPQHF
J: TRBJ1-5
size: .
D: TRBD1
V: TRBV18

DNA: TGTGCCAGTAGCCTGGGGGGTGCCTCGGGAGATACGCAGTATTTT
CDR3: CASSLGGASGDTQYF
J: TRBJ2-3
size: .
D: .
V: TRBV19

DNA: TGTGCCAGCAGCTTGGGTGGACTTTGGGATGTGGGACCCCAGCATTTT
CDR3: CASSLGGLWDVGPQHF
J: TRBJ1-5
size: many
D: .
V: TRBV7-2

DNA: TGTGCCAGCAGCCAAGCGGCAGGGGGCACGAATCAGCCCCAGCATTTT
CDR3: CASSQAAGGTNQPQHF
J: TRBJ1-5
size: .
D: TRBD1
V: TRBV4-2

DNA: TGTGCCAGCAGCGACAGGGGGGACACCGGGGAGCTGTTTTTT
CDR3: CASSDRGDTGELFF
J: TRBJ2-2
size: .
D: TRBD1
V: TRBV7-3

DNA: TGTGCCAGCAGTTTAGACCAGGGATCCCACGAGCAGTACTTC
CDR3: CASSLDQGSHEQYF
J: TRBJ2-7
size: .
D: .
V: TRBV28

DNA: TGTGCCAGCTGCCCCGACAGGATAAGCTATGGCTACACCTTC
CDR3: CASCPDRISYGYTF
J: TRBJ1-2
size: .
D: .
V: TRBV2

DNA: TGCGCCAGCAGCTCCCGGGACAGGGGCGGCTACACCTTC
CDR3: CASSSRDRGGYTF
J: TRBJ1-2
size: .
D: TRBD1
V: TRBV5-1

DNA: TGTGCCAGCCAACGGACAGAGAACACTGAAGCTTTCTTT
CDR3: CASQRTENTEAFF
J: TRBJ1-1
size: .
D: .
V: TRBV2

DNA: TGTGCCAGTACCTCGGGGACAGGGGTTAATTATCAGCCCCAGCATTTT
CDR3: CASTSGTGVNYQPQHF
J: TRBJ1-5
size: .
D: TRBD1
V: TRBV19

DNA: TGTGCCAGCACCCTGGCAGGGGGGCAACCCCAGCATTTT
CDR3: CASTLAGGQPQHF
J: TRBJ1-5
size: .
D: TRBD1
V: TRBV6-5

DNA: TGTGCCAGTAGTATCGCCCGGGGGACCGATACGCAGTATTTT
CDR3: CASSIARGTDTQYF
J: TRBJ2-3
size: .
D: .
V: TRBV19

DNA: TGCAGCGTTGAGTGGACTAGCCACGAGCAGTACTTC
CDR3: CSVEWTSHEQYF
J: TRBJ2-7
size: few
D: TRBD2
V: TRBV29-1

DNA: TGTGCCAGCAGTACCAACAAGAATCAGCCCCAGCATTTT
CDR3: CASSTNKNQPQHF
J: TRBJ1-5
size: .
D: .
V: TRBV28

DNA: TGTGCCAGCAGCTTGACTAGCTCGGTCCTGGAGACCCAGTACTTC
CDR3: CASSLTSSVLETQYF
J: TRBJ2-5
size: once
D: .
V: TRBV5-4

DNA: TGTGCCAGCAGTGAGGTCGGGTATTTAAACACTGAAGCTTTCTTT
CDR3: CASSEVGYLNTEAFF
J: TRBJ1-1
size: .
D: .
V: TRBV2

DNA: TGTGCCAGCAGCACGGACAGGGGGAACACTGAAGCTTTCTTT
CDR3: CASSTDRGNTEAFF
J: TRBJ1-1
size: .
D: TRBD1
V: TRBV6-5

DNA: TGTGCCAGCAGGAGTGGGCCACCGGGACAGGGTGTTTCACCCCTCCACTTT
CDR3: CASRSGPPGQGVSPLHF
J: TRBJ1-6
size: .
D: TRBD1
V: TRBV2

DNA: TGTGCCAGCAGTTCCCAAACGGGAGCTGGAAACACCATATATTTT
CDR3: CASSSQTGAGNTIYF
J: TRBJ1-3
size: few
D: .
V: TRBV6-6

DNA: TGTGCCAGCAGGCCACAGGGGGCGTCCTCAGATACGCAGTATTTT
CDR3: CASRPQGASSDTQYF
J: TRBJ2-3
size: .
D: TRBD1
V: TRBV6-5

DNA: TGTGCCAGCAGTTTTGCGGGACGAAACACCATATATTTT
CDR3: CASSFAGRNTIYF
J: TRBJ1-3
size: .
D: .
V: TRBV28

DNA: TGTGCCAGCAGCGTAGGCCAGGAACCATACGAGCAGTACTTC
CDR3: CASSVGQEPYEQYF
J: TRBJ2-7
size: .
D: .
V: TRBV9

DNA: TGTGCCAGCCACACAGGGGGCGGCGAGACCCAGTACTTC
CDR3: CASHTGGGETQYF
J: TRBJ2-5
size: .
D: TRBD1
V: TRBV28

DNA: TGTGCTAGTGGCCCTGGGACAAATGGCTACACCTTC
CDR3: CASGPGTNGYTF
J: TRBJ1-2
size: .
D: .
V: TRBV12-5

DNA: TGTGCCAGCTCACCTCAACAGGGGGCCTCTTCCTACGAGCAGTACTTC
CDR3: CASSPQQGASSYEQYF
J: TRBJ2-7
size: .
D: TRBD1
V: TRBV18

DNA: TGTGCCAGTAGTATAGCACAGGGGAGCTACAATGAGCAGTTCTTC
CDR3: CASSIAQGSYNEQFF
J: TRBJ2-1
size: .
D: TRBD1
V: TRBV19

DNA: TGTGCTAGTGGTTCCGGGTACAATGAGCAGTTCTTC
CDR3: CASGSGYNEQFF
J: TRBJ2-1
size: few
D: .
V: TRBV12-5

DNA: TGTGCCAGCAGCGGGGGCCTTAGCAGGAACACTGAAGCTTTCTTT
CDR3: CASSGGLSRNTEAFF
J: TRBJ1-1
size: once
D: .
V: TRBV9

DNA: TGTGCCAGCAGCACCCAGGGACTAGCCTACGAGCAGTACTTC
CDR3: CASSTQGLAYEQYF
J: TRBJ2-7
size: .
D: TRBD2
V: TRBV7-2

DNA: TGTGCCAGCAGCCAAACCGGGACAGGGGGTCGGGGTGAGCAGTTCTTC
CDR3: CASSQTGTGGRGEQFF
J: TRBJ2-1
size: .
D: TRBD1
V: TRBV3-1/TRBV3-2

DNA: TGTGCCAGCAGCTTAGGGGGACAGGGTAGCTATGGCTACACCTTC
CDR3: CASSLGGQGSYGYTF
J: TRBJ1-2
size: .
D: TRBD1
V: TRBV7-2

DNA: TGTGCCAGCAGGAGGACTAGCATCTTATACGAGCAGTACTTC
CDR3: CASRRTSILYEQYF
J: TRBJ2-7
size: .
D: TRBD2
V: TRBV6-5

DNA: TGCGCCAGCAGCTTGGGGGCAAGCTATGGCTACACCTTC
CDR3: CASSLGASYGYTF
J: TRBJ1-2
size: .
D: .
V: TRBV5-1

DNA: TGTGCCAGCAGCTTAACAGGGGAAGATCAGCCCCAGCATTTT
CDR3: CASSLTGEDQPQHF
J: TRBJ1-5
size: few
D: TRBD1
V: TRBV7-9

DNA: TGTGCCAGCAGCTTACAGGGGGCCCGTGGCTACACCTTC
CDR3: CASSLQGARGYTF
J: TRBJ1-2
size: .
D: TRBD1
V: TRBV7-2

DNA: TGTGCCAGCAGTTTTGGACAGGGGGCACAGTCACCCCTCCACTTT
CDR3: CASSFGQGAQSPLHF
J: TRBJ1-6
size: .
D: TRBD1
V: TRBV28

DNA: TGTGCCATCAGTGAGTCGATGGCTCAGACTCAGGGCTCACCCCTCCACTTT
CDR3: CAISESMAQTQGSPLHF
J: TRBJ1-6
size: .
D: .
V: TRBV10-3

DNA: TGTGCCAGCAGTTATGGCATTAGCGGGAGAAAACTTACCTACGAGCAGTACTTC
CDR3: CASSYGISGRKLTYEQYF
J: TRBJ2-7
size: .
D: TRBD2
V: TRBV6-2/TRBV6-3

DNA: TGTGCCGTCCTTCCCCGGGACAGGGAAGACGGCTACACCTTC
CDR3: CAVLPRDREDGYTF
J: TRBJ1-2
size: .
D: TRBD1
V: TRBV24-1

DNA: TGTGCCAGCAGCAAGGGACTAGCGGAGTACGAGCAGTACTTC
CDR3: CASSKGLAEYEQYF
J: TRBJ2-7
size: few
D: TRBD2
V: TRBV5-4

DNA: TGTGCCAGCAGAGGCGACAGTGGGGCGTATAATTCACCCCTCCACTTT
CDR3: CASRGDSGAYNSPLHF
J: TRBJ1-6
size: .
D: .
V: TRBV27

DNA: TGTGCCACCAGCAGAAACCGGACTAGCTACTACAATGAGCAGTTCTTC
CDR3: CATSRNRTSYYNEQFF
J: TRBJ2-1
size: once
D: TRBD2
V: TRBV15

DNA: TGTGCCAGCAGTCCCCGAATTTTGGACAGGGGAATTCAGCCCCAGCATTTT
CDR3: CASSPRILDRGIQPQHF
J: TRBJ1-5
size: .
D: TRBD1
V: TRBV27

DNA: TGTGCCAGCAGGCCGGGACAGTTTAACTATGGCTACACCTTC
CDR3: CASRPGQFNYGYTF
J: TRBJ1-2
size: .
D: TRBD1
V: TRBV28

DNA: TGTGCCAGTAGTTCGCAGGGGGGTTATGAGCAGTTCTTC
CDR3: CASSSQGGYEQFF
J: TRBJ2-1
size: .
D: .
V: TRBV19

DNA: TGTGCCACCGGGAGGGTGAACACTGAAGCTTTCTTT
CDR3: CATGRVNTEAFF
J: TRBJ1-1
size: .
D: .
V: TRBV19

DNA: TGTGCCAGCAGCTTAGATCAGGGGCTGGATACGCAGTATTTT
CDR3: CASSLDQGLDTQYF
J: TRBJ2-3
size: .
D: .
V: TRBV11-2

DNA: TGTGCCAGCAGCTCCCAGGGGCTTACTGAAGCTTTCTTT
CDR3: CASSSQGLTEAFF
J: TRBJ1-1
size: .
D: .
V: TRBV7-2